These T cell receptor beta chains were read from a single sample in a study of shared clonotypes between healthy human individuals. Repertoires were generated with immunoSEQ multiplex PCR, while TCRdb's copy carries only in-frame clones and drops some. Among roughly 480,000 clones listed, roughly 85% were seen once. Sequences were obtained from PBMCs. Receptors originate from a woman in her thirties or forties in good health. Some clones in this sample may be carry-over from other donors' samples. Each CDR3 is given with its conserved first and last residue. Each record gives: D gene, J gene, clone size, V gene, CDR3 DNA, CDR3 protein. A D gene is named only where the DNA matches it firmly. Clone size is given for some rows only: seen once, a few or many times, or a class if the clone is expanded.

TRBD2	TRBJ2-1	.	TRBV19	TGTGCCAGTAGTATAGGGGTAGCGGGAGCTGTACATGAGCAGTTCTTC	CASSIGVAGAVHEQFF
.	TRBJ2-2	.	TRBV15	TGTGCCACCAGCAGCCCTCAATCAGGGTCCGGGGAGCTGTTTTTT	CATSSPQSGSGELFF
TRBD2	TRBJ2-1	.	TRBV30	TGTGCCTGGAGTGTTATGGCGGCTAGCGGGAGCGATGAGCAGTTCTTC	CAWSVMAASGSDEQFF
TRBD1	TRBJ1-4	.	TRBV30	TGTGCCTGGAGGGACCACAGGGGGCTGTCTAATGAAAAACTGTTTTTT	CAWRDHRGLSNEKLFF
.	TRBJ1-5	.	TRBV6-4	TGTGCCAGCAGTGATTCCCTTCAGCCCCAGCATTTT	CASSDSLQPQHF
.	TRBJ2-3	.	TRBV19	TGTGCCAGTAGTTGGGACCGTGCACAAGATACGCAGTATTTT	CASSWDRAQDTQYF
TRBD2	TRBJ2-1	.	TRBV18	TGTGCCAGCTCACCACTTGCAAGCGGGAGTCTGGATGAGCAGTTCTTC	CASSPLASGSLDEQFF
TRBD2	TRBJ2-1	few	TRBV4-1	TGCGCCAGCAGCCAAGCGGTGGGACTAGTCTCATCTAGCTCCTACAATGAGCAGTTCTTC	CASSQAVGLVSSSSYNEQFF
TRBD1	TRBJ2-1	.	TRBV6-5	TGTGCCAGCAGTTACGCCAGGGACAGGACGGGCAATGAGCAGTTCTTC	CASSYARDRTGNEQFF
TRBD1	TRBJ1-5	few	TRBV6-6	TGTGGGACAGGGATTTGGAATCAGCCCCAGCATTTT	CGTGIWNQPQHF
TRBD1	TRBJ1-2	.	TRBV5-1	TGCGCCAGCAGCTTGGATGTTCTTTTAGGGGGCTATAACTATGGCTACACCTTC	CASSLDVLLGGYNYGYTF
.	TRBJ2-3	.	TRBV11-2	TGTGCCAGCAGCTTAGCTTTGCGGCAGCGCACAGATACGCAGTATTTT	CASSLALRQRTDTQYF
.	TRBJ1-2	.	TRBV5-6	TGTGCCAGCAGCTTGGGAGGGGAAGGTTTCTATGGCTACACCTTC	CASSLGGEGFYGYTF
.	TRBJ1-5	.	TRBV4-3	TGCGCCAGCAGCCAAGATTTACAGGGTTATTTCAATCAGCCCCAGCATTTT	CASSQDLQGYFNQPQHF
.	TRBJ2-6	.	TRBV18	TGTGCCAGCTCACCAACGACGGCTGGGGCCAACGTCCTGACTTTC	CASSPTTAGANVLTF
.	TRBJ1-4	.	TRBV27	TGTGCCAGCAGGCCGTTAGCAACTAATGAAAAACTGTTTTTT	CASRPLATNEKLFF
.	TRBJ1-2	.	TRBV28	TGTGCCAGCAGTCTCCCGGGGCCCTATGGCTACACCTTC	CASSLPGPYGYTF
TRBD2	TRBJ2-2	.	TRBV5-4	TGTGCCAGCAGCTTGTACAAGCGGGATGCCGGGGAGCTGTTTTTT	CASSLYKRDAGELFF
.	TRBJ2-1	.	TRBV6-1	TGTGCCAGCAGTGAAGCATCTTGGAACAATGAGCAGTTCTTC	CASSEASWNNEQFF
.	TRBJ2-7	.	TRBV15	TGTGCCACCAGCAGAGGGCGTAGCGGCTACGAGCAGTACTTC	CATSRGRSGYEQYF
.	TRBJ2-7	.	TRBV19	TGTGCCAGTAGTGCGGGGACGAGCCCACCCTACGAGCAGTACTTC	CASSAGTSPPYEQYF
TRBD1	TRBJ1-1	.	TRBV28	TGTGCCAGCAGTCCCGCCGGGACAGGGTTGAGGGGTGAAGCTTTCTTT	CASSPAGTGLRGEAFF
.	TRBJ1-5	once	TRBV6-1	TGTGCCAGCGAGCTGCATAGCAATCAGCCCCAGCATTTT	CASELHSNQPQHF
.	TRBJ2-4	few	TRBV19	TGTGCCAGTAGTAGCAGGGTTTACGGCAAAAACATTCAGTACTTC	CASSSRVYGKNIQYF
.	TRBJ1-5	.	TRBV7-2	TGTGCCAGCAGCTTAGATGAGGGTTCGGGCCCCCAGCATTTT	CASSLDEGSGPQHF
TRBD2	TRBJ2-7	.	TRBV27	TGTGCCAGCAGTTTAGCGGGAGGGCCGTACGAGCAGTACTTC	CASSLAGGPYEQYF
.	TRBJ1-2	.	TRBV2	TGTGCCAGCAGTCTCAGGGGAGAGTACGACTATGGCTACACCTTC	CASSLRGEYDYGYTF
.	TRBJ2-1	.	TRBV6-5	TGTGCCAGCAGGGGCGGAGTCGGACCCAATGAGCAGTTCTTC	CASRGGVGPNEQFF
.	TRBJ2-7	few	TRBV5-6	TGTGCCAGCAGCTTGGGCGGACCCTACGAGCAGTACTTC	CASSLGGPYEQYF
.	TRBJ1-1	.	TRBV5-5	TGTGCCAGCAGCTTGGTTAGGGGAGACACTGAAGCTTTCTTT	CASSLVRGDTEAFF
.	TRBJ1-5	.	TRBV7-9	TGTGCCAGCAGCTTCTGGGACCCAAAAGCCCCAATCTGGGGGAATCAGCATTTT	CASSFWDPKAPIWGNQHF
TRBD2	TRBJ2-7	few	TRBV19	TGTGCCAGTAGTCCCCGGACTAGCGGGATCTACGAGCAGTACTTC	CASSPRTSGIYEQYF
.	TRBJ2-7	.	TRBV11-2	TGTGCCAGCACCACTGGACAGCGGGCCCCCTACGAGCAGTACTTC	CASTTGQRAPYEQYF
TRBD2	TRBJ2-3	.	TRBV7-8	TGTGCCAGCAGCTTAGCGCGACTAGCGGGAGGCTCCACAGATACGCAGTATTTT	CASSLARLAGGSTDTQYF
.	TRBJ2-7	.	TRBV4-1	TGCGCCAGCAGCCCCCGATATGTAGGCTCCTACGAGCAGTACTTC	CASSPRYVGSYEQYF
.	TRBJ2-5	.	TRBV7-9	TGTGCCAGCGCACCCCAGGGGGGGGTGGAGACCCAGTACTTC	CASAPQGGVETQYF
.	TRBJ2-7	.	TRBV25-1	TGTGCCAGCAGTGACGTTGCAGGCAAAGACTACGAGCAGTACTTC	CASSDVAGKDYEQYF
TRBD1	TRBJ2-7	.	TRBV27	TGTGCCAGCAGTTCTTCCCAGGGGGCCCTCGAGCAGTACTTC	CASSSSQGALEQYF
TRBD1	TRBJ1-1	.	TRBV4-2	TGTGCCAGCAGCCAAGCGGACAGGGATGAAGCTTTCTTT	CASSQADRDEAFF
.	TRBJ1-1	.	TRBV10-3	TGTGCCATCAGTGAGTCGCAGGGTAGCACTGAAGCTTTCTTT	CAISESQGSTEAFF
TRBD2	TRBJ2-3	.	TRBV2	TGTGCCAGTAATGGACTAGCGGGGACCTCCAGTGCTAGCACAGATACGCAGTATTTT	CASNGLAGTSSASTDTQYF
TRBD2	TRBJ2-1	.	TRBV7-2	TGTGCCAGCAGCTTAGTCACTAGCGGGAACAATGAGCAGTTCTTC	CASSLVTSGNNEQFF